Sequencing of this T cell receptor beta chain was carried out in a study of cytomegalovirus exposure and HLA in healthy donors. General study points: Over 150 TCR beta chains were listed as cytomegalovirus-associated.

PCR was performed using 60 Vbeta and 13 Jbeta primers. Profiling relied on immunoSEQ multiplex PCR, and the TCRdb table lists in-frame clones only, not all of them. The sample lists 150,000 to 160,000 clones, 65% to 85% occurring once. V lost 4 bases, J lost 0 bases, and 3 bases stayed unmatched. The CDR3 has 16 amino acids. CDR1 is MNHNS and CDR2 is SASEGT in the germline V gene. Concerning this clone: The antigen is unknown.

The sequence was collected from a man between 18 and 29 years old in good health and CMV-seronegative. Sequencing input: PBMCs. This chain links TRBV6-1 with TRBJ2-2, with TRBD1 identical over 9 bases. The DNA of the CDR3 is TGTGCCAGCAGTGGGTGGACAGGGGCGAACACCGGGGAGCTGTTTTTT. Its protein product is CASSGWTGANTGELFF.